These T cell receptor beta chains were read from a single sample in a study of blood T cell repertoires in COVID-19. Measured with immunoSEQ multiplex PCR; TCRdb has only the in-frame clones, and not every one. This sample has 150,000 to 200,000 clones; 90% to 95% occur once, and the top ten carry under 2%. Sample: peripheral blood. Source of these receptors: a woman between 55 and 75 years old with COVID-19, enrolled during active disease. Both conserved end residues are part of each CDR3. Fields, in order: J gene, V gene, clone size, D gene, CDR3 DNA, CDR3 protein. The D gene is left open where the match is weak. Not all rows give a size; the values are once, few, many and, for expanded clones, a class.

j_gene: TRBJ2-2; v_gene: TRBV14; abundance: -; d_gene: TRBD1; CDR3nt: TGTGCCAGCAGATCCGCGACTACAGGGGGCCCCGGGGAGCTGTTTTTT; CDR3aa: CASRSATTGGPGELFF
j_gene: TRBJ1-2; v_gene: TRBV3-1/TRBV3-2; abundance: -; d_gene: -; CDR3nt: TGTGCCAGCAGCCAAGGGGCAGGGGCTTATGGCTACACCTTC; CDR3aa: CASSQGAGAYGYTF
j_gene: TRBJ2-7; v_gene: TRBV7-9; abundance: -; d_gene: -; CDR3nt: TGTGCCAGCAGCTTTTCCGGGGATCAATACGAGCAGTACTTC; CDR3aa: CASSFSGDQYEQYF
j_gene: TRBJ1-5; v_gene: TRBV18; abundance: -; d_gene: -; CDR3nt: TGTGCCAGCTCACCACGGGCCCGGGGGGCGAGCAATCAGCCCCAGCATTTT; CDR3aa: CASSPRARGASNQPQHF
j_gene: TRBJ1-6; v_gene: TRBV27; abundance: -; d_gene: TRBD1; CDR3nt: TGTGCCAGCAGTCCCGGGACAGCCGATTCACCCCTCCACTTT; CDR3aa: CASSPGTADSPLHF
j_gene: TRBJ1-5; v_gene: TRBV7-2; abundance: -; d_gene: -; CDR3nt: TGTGCCAGCAGCTCCGTTTCGGGGCAGCCCCAGCATTTT; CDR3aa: CASSSVSGQPQHF
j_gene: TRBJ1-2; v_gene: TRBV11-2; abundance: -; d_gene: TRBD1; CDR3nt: TGTGCCAGCAGCTTAGATCAGGTGGACAGGGTCCCCTATGGCTACACCTTC; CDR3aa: CASSLDQVDRVPYGYTF
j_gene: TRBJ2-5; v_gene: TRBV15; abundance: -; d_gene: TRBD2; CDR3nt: TGTGCCACCAGCACCAGATTGACTAGCCTACAAGAGACCCAGTACTTC; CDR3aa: CATSTRLTSLQETQYF
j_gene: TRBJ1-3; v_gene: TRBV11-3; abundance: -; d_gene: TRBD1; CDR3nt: TGTGCCAGCAGCTTGGGACAGGGGTCAGGAAACACCATATATTTT; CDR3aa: CASSLGQGSGNTIYF
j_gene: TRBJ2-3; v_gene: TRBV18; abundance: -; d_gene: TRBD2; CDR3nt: TGTGCCAGCTCACCTTGGACTAGTTCGGATACGCAGTATTTT; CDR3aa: CASSPWTSSDTQYF
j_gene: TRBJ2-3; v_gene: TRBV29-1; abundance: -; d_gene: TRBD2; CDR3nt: TGCAGCGTTGGTACTAGCGGGTCTAGCACAGATACGCAGTATTTT; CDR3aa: CSVGTSGSSTDTQYF
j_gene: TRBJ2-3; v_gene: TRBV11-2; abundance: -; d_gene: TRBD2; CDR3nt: TGTGCCAGCAGTTCTTTAGCGGGGGGCACAGATACGCAGTATTTT; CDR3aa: CASSSLAGGTDTQYF
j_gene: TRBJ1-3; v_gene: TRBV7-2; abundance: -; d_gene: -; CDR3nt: TGTGCCAGCAGCTTTTTCGGGTTCTCTGGAAACACCATATATTTT; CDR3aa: CASSFFGFSGNTIYF
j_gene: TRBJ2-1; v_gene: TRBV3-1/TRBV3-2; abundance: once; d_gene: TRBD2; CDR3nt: TGTGCCAGCAGCCAAGGCGGGACTAGCAATGAGCAGTTCTTC; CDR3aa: CASSQGGTSNEQFF
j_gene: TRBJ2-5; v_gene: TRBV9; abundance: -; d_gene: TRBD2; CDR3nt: TGTGCCAGCAGCGTAGGGATAGCGGGGGTAGAGACCCAGTACTTC; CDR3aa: CASSVGIAGVETQYF
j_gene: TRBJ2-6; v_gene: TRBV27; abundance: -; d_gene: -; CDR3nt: TGTGCCAGCAGTGTACAGGGTCCAGGGGCCAACGTCCTGACTTTC; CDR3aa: CASSVQGPGANVLTF
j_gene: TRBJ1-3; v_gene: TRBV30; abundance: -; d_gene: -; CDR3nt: TGTGCCTGGAGTACGCGGGGAAACACCATATATTTT; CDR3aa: CAWSTRGNTIYF